One and the same sample provided the 2 T cell receptor beta chains below, sequenced in a study of blood T cells in healthy people across ages. The second PCR ran about 6 to 12 cycles with a sample-barcoded 5' primer and J-beta primers. TCRdb used MiXCR to reprocess the 5' RACE reads, holding one entry per CDR3 protein. The sample yields 1.5 million to 2 million distinct CDR3 sequences, approximately 28% seen once. The sequenced material came from blood. Source of these receptors: a woman in her twenties or thirties in good health.

V gene TRBV7-9 combines with J gene TRBJ1-2; the D is unclear. Germline V gene lookup returns CDR1 SEHNR and CDR2 FQNEAQ (reference sequence). This CDR3 region has 15 residues. V gave up 1 base and J gave up 4 bases, with 13 bases separating them. The CDR3 nucleotides are TGTGCCAGCAGCTTAGGGGCAGAGAAGTCCTATGGCTACACCTTC. It is translated as CASSLGAEKSYGYTF.

In regard to this clonotype: A junction boundary mismatches the germline segment, possibly from a read error. The V and J genes are TRBV7-2 and TRBJ1-2, with D uncertain. Looked up from germline, CDR1 is SGHTA and CDR2 is FQGNSA. The length of the CDR3 is 17 residues. Written as DNA, the CDR3 is TGTGCCAGCAGCTTAGAGCCTCAGAGGGTTGCCACCTATGGCCACACCTTC. Its protein product is CASSLEPQRVATYGHTF.